Sequencing of this T cell receptor (beta chain) was carried out in a study of cytomegalovirus exposure and HLA in healthy donors. Study-wide context: Of more than 350 genotyped donors, roughly 81% clustered with self-reported Caucasian donors. Study results and caveats: Previously analyzed data showed that most TCR beta V segments were productive at a frequency of about 87% or about 30%. Some V segments could not be told apart, so they were left out, TRBV6-2 and TRBV6-3 among them.

The CDR3 totals 11 residues. Germline-derived CDR1 and CDR2 are GTSNPN and SVGIG (reference sequence). V was shortened by 5 bases and J by 8 bases, with 12 bases between the two germline ends. This clone appeared once. Its target is unknown. Every donor was a healthy person donating bone marrow. Researchers ran the PCR with 60 Vbeta and 13 Jbeta primers. Sequencing used immunoSEQ multiplex PCR; TCRdb keeps in-frame clones, though not all of them. The table shows approximately 100,000 clones, with around three quarters occurring only once. This sequence originates from a woman aged 45-59 years in good health and CMV-seropositive. The sequenced sample was PBMCs. The chain links TRBV30 to TRBJ1-2; D gene uncertain. In nucleotides, the CDR3 is TGTGCCTGGGCTAAGGGAGGCGGCTACACCTTC. Protein product: CAWAKGGGYTF.